A selection of T cell receptor beta chains follows, all from one sample in a study of human T cells and chemical hapten exposure. Using its own MiXCR run on the RACE reads, TCRdb lists one record per CDR3 protein. The sample includes around 27,000 distinct CDR3 sequences, about 5% seen only once; the top ten take 5.6%. Sequencing was performed on whole blood, taken in connection with sensitization to the hapten diphenylcyclopropenone (DPC). Receptor source: a man aged 25 to 40 with alopecia areata. Some clones in this sample may be carry-over from other donors' samples. Each CDR3 is given with its conserved first and last residue. A D gene is named only where the DNA matches it firmly. Size is omitted from some rows. Given values are once, few, many or a class for expanded clones.

D gene,J gene,V gene,clone size,CDR3 DNA,CDR3 protein
TRBD2,TRBJ2-2,TRBV10-1,few,TGCGCCAGGGGACTAGCGGGATCCAACACCGGGGAGCTGTTTTTT,CARGLAGSNTGELFF
-,TRBJ2-5,TRBV9,many,TGTGCCAGCAGCCGCCACCCCGGCGCGGAGACCCAGTACTTC,CASSRHPGAETQYF
-,TRBJ1-2,TRBV7-9,many,TGTGCCAGCAGCTTAAAGGTCGCCCCAGGGAACTATGGCTACACCTTC,CASSLKVAPGNYGYTF
TRBD1,TRBJ1-1,TRBV10-2,many,TGCGCCAGCAGTTCCCCGCGACAGGGGGCGCGCACTGAAGCTTTCTTT,CASSSPRQGARTEAFF
-,TRBJ2-1,TRBV7-2,-,TGTGCCAGCAGCTCCCCCAGTGAGCAGTTCTTC,CASSSPSEQFF
-,TRBJ2-6,TRBV6-5,many,TGTGCCAGCAGACCCAACGACTCTGGGGCCAACGTCCTGACTTTC,CASRPNDSGANVLTF
TRBD1,TRBJ2-6,TRBV4-3,many,TGCGCCAGCAGCCAGGTGACAGGGCGCTCTGGGGCCAACGTCCTGACTTTC,CASSQVTGRSGANVLTF
-,TRBJ2-5,TRBV12-3/TRBV12-4,many,TGTGCCAGCACCCTACAAGAGACCCAGTACTTC,CASTLQETQYF
-,TRBJ2-7,TRBV6-1,many,TGTGCCAGCAGTGAAAGACCGGTTCACGAGCAGTACTTC,CASSERPVHEQYF
-,TRBJ1-2,TRBV6-1,many,TGTGCCAGCAGTGAATTTGGCCAGAACTATGGCTACACCTTC,CASSEFGQNYGYTF
-,TRBJ2-2,TRBV19,many,TGTGCCAGTAATTTAGCGTCCGCGAACACCGGGGAGCTGTTTTTT,CASNLASANTGELFF
-,TRBJ2-2,TRBV24-1,-,TGTGCCACCAGTGATTTCCCTCCGAACACCGGGGAGCTGTTTTTT,CATSDFPPNTGELFF
-,TRBJ1-5,TRBV29-1,many,TGCAGCGTGGGGGACAGCAATCAGCCCCAGCATTTT,CSVGDSNQPQHF
-,TRBJ2-3,TRBV7-9,medium-sized,TGTGCCAGCGAGGCCCGAGACACAGATACGCAGTATTTT,CASEARDTDTQYF
TRBD1,TRBJ2-1,TRBV3-1,many,TGTGCCAGCAGCCCAACCGGACAGGGAGCTAAGTTGTTCTTC,CASSPTGQGAKLFF
TRBD1,TRBJ2-5,TRBV6-2/TRBV6-3,many,TGTGCCAGCTCCGGACAGGGGGCTGGGGAGACCCAGTACTTC,CASSGQGAGETQYF
TRBD1,TRBJ1-6,TRBV7-2,many,TGTGCCAGCAGCCCAGGGGGCAGGAGGAATTCACCCCTCCACTTT,CASSPGGRRNSPLHF
-,TRBJ2-1,TRBV6-1,-,TGTGCCAGCACCTTCACTCCCGAGCAGTTCTTC,CASTFTPEQFF
TRBD1,TRBJ2-2,TRBV4-3,many,TGCGCCAGCAGCCAGGGGACAGGGTACGGCACCGGGGAGCTGTTTTTT,CASSQGTGYGTGELFF
-,TRBJ2-2,TRBV12-3/TRBV12-4,many,TGTGCCAGCAGCCGGGGCTTGAACACCGGGGAGCTGTTTTTT,CASSRGLNTGELFF
TRBD2,TRBJ2-7,TRBV29-1,few,TGCAGCACACGAGCGGGAGCGGACGAGCAGTACTTC,CSTRAGADEQYF
TRBD2,TRBJ2-1,TRBV7-2,many,TGTGCCAGCAGGCGGACTAGCGGGATGAATGAGCAGTTCTTC,CASRRTSGMNEQFF
TRBD1,TRBJ1-2,TRBV4-3,many,TGCGCCAGCAGCCCCGGGACAGGGAGGGTGGATGGCTACACCTTC,CASSPGTGRVDGYTF
-,TRBJ1-5,TRBV2,many,TGTGCCAGCAGTGAAATAGAACGCAATCAGCCCCAGCATTTT,CASSEIERNQPQHF
TRBD1,TRBJ2-7,TRBV6-5,many,TGTGCCAGCAGTCAACCTTGGGACAGCCCCTACGAGCAGTACTTC,CASSQPWDSPYEQYF
-,TRBJ1-5,TRBV11-2,many,TGTGCCAGCAGCTTAGATGGGCCCTCGCAGCCCCAGCATTTT,CASSLDGPSQPQHF
TRBD2,TRBJ2-5,TRBV18,many,TGTGCCAGCTCCGCGAGGGGCAACTTAATGAGCGGGGGACAAGAGACCCAGTACTTC,CASSARGNLMSGGQETQYF
-,TRBJ2-6,TRBV3-1,many,TGTGCCAGCAGCCGAGACACCGTCTCTGGGGCCAACGTCCTGACTTTC,CASSRDTVSGANVLTF
TRBD1,TRBJ1-2,TRBV7-9,many,TGTGCCAGCAGCTCATCGACAGGGTGGAATGGCTACACCTTC,CASSSSTGWNGYTF
-,TRBJ1-1,TRBV5-5,few,TGTGCCAGCAGCTCGCAGTCGGATACTGAAGCTTTCTTT,CASSSQSDTEAFF
-,TRBJ2-5,TRBV20-1,many,TGCAGTGCTAGAGCGGCGGGTTGGGAGACCCAGTACTTC,CSARAAGWETQYF
TRBD1,TRBJ2-3,TRBV12-3/TRBV12-4,many,TGTGCCAGCAGTGCGACAGGGGGGAGCAGCACAGATACGCAGTATTTT,CASSATGGSSTDTQYF
TRBD1,TRBJ1-6,TRBV7-9,many,TGTGCCAGCAGCTCAACAGGGGGTGCGGTTAATGGTGCGGTTAATTCACCCCTCCACTTT,CASSSTGGAVNGAVNSPLHF
TRBD2,TRBJ2-1,TRBV3-1,many,TGTGCCAGCAGCCCCTTGACTAGCAGCAATGAGCAGTTCTTC,CASSPLTSSNEQFF
-,TRBJ2-7,TRBV14,few,TGTGCCAGCAGCCCCGCGCAAAACTACGAGCAGTACTTC,CASSPAQNYEQYF
-,TRBJ1-1,TRBV29-1,many,TGCAGCGTTGAAGATTCCGGGGGCTACACTGAAGCTTTCTTT,CSVEDSGGYTEAFF
-,TRBJ2-1,TRBV20-1,many,TGCAGTGCTAGAGATCTGGCCACTAATGAGCAGTCCTTC,CSARDLATNEQSF
-,TRBJ2-1,TRBV29-1,many,TGCAGCGTTGAAGGTTCGGACACGAGCTCCCAGTTCTTC,CSVEGSDTSSQFF
-,TRBJ2-2,TRBV29-1,many,TGCAGCGTTGAAGTGGAGGGGAGGAACACCGGGGAGCTGTTTTTT,CSVEVEGRNTGELFF
-,TRBJ1-6,TRBV14,many,TGTGCCAGCAGCCCGGGCTGGGGTAATTCACCCCTCCACTTT,CASSPGWGNSPLHF
TRBD1,TRBJ1-1,TRBV3-1,many,TGTGCCAGCAGCCAAGATCCATGGACAGGGGTCACTGAAGCTTTCTTT,CASSQDPWTGVTEAFF
-,TRBJ2-5,TRBV29-1,many,TGCAGCGTTGGAGGGATCCTAAGTGAGACCCAGTACTTC,CSVGGILSETQYF